This passage covers 16 T cell receptor beta chains from one sample sequenced in a study of CD8 T cells in Susac syndrome. RNA in amounts of about 0.45 to 1 ug was reverse transcribed with random hexamers. In TCRdb, the immunoSEQ multiplex PCR reads were re-called with MiXCR into one record per CDR3 protein. The sample contains 140,000 or so distinct CDR3 sequences, less than 95% of which appear only once. Material: CD4+ T cells from PBMCs. The receptors here all came from a human donor in good health.

The chain employs TRBV19 and TRBJ2-1, with 10 nucleotides matching TRBD2. Germline CDR1 is LNHDA and CDR2 is SQIVND (reference sequence). The CDR3 contains 17 residues. V shed 5 bases, J shed 6 bases, and the junction held 13 bases outside the gene matches. The CDR3 loop reads CASSSPVGSGRGNEQFF. The CDR3 DNA follows: TGTGCCAGTAGTTCCCCAGTCGGGAGCGGGAGGGGCAATGAGCAGTTCTTC.

The V gene is TRBV20-1, the J gene TRBJ2-2, with TRBD2 identical over 12 bases. The J segment lost 1 base and the V segment lost 5 bases, leaving 20 bases of the junction unmatched. This CDR3 comprises 21 residues. Germline V gene sequence: CDR1 DFQATT, CDR2 SNEGSKA (reference sequence). CDR3 sequence reads: CSAEAQLRARLAGVNTGELFF. The CDR3 DNA reads as TGCAGTGCTGAGGCCCAGCTCAGGGCACGACTAGCGGGGGTGAACACCGGGGAGCTGTTTTTT.

With respect to this clonotype: Germline is not matched at one junction end, which may reflect a read error. V and J are TRBV5-4 and TRBJ1-1, with TRBD1 identical over 7 bases. This CDR3 is 13 amino acids long. Germline-derived CDR1 and CDR2 are SGHNT and YYREEE (reference sequence). The CDR3 DNA reads TGTGCCAGCAGCCCAAGTAGCAGGGGGGAAGTTTTCTTT. Its protein product is CASSPSSRGEVFF.

The V gene is TRBV2, the J gene TRBJ2-2, with no clear D. The CDR3 sequence is 13 residues long. Germline-derived CDR1 and CDR2 are SNHLY and FYNNEI. V gave up 7 bases and J gave up 3 bases, with 9 bases separating them. The CDR3 nucleotides read TGTGCCAGCACTTACAGTTACACCGGGGAGCTGTTTTTT. It encodes CASTYSYTGELFF.

The V gene is TRBV28, the J gene TRBJ2-3, with 7 positions matching TRBD2. CDR1 is MDHEN and CDR2 is SYDVKM in the germline V gene. V gave up 2 bases and J gave up 0 bases; unmatched junction bases: 14. The CDR3 runs 19 residues. CDR3 in DNA: TGTGCCAGCAGTTTAGCGGGGGACCGAAGACCCTTTAGCACAGATACGCAGTATTTT. This translates into CASSLAGDRRPFSTDTQYF.

The chain is built from TRBV2 and TRBJ2-2; D perhaps matches TRBD2 (6 bases). Germline CDR1 and CDR2: SNHLY and FYNNEI. CDR3 length: 15 residues. V was cut by 2 bases and J by 2 bases, with 9 bases left in between. The CDR3 bases are TGTGCCAGCAGTGAACTAGCGACTAACACCGGGGAGCTGTTTTTT. Translation: CASSELATNTGELFF.

This sequence joins TRBV7-2 and TRBJ1-5; perhaps TRBD1 as D (6 bases). Germline V CDR1 and CDR2: SGHTA, FQGNSA. This CDR3 contains 14 residues. V was clipped by 2 bases and J by 5 bases, with 10 bases between them. The CDR3: CASSLYPGDQPQHF. In DNA form, the CDR3 reads TGTGCCAGCAGCTTATACCCAGGGGATCAGCCCCAGCATTTT.

This clonotype was counted between two and nine times. This chain joins TRBV18 and TRBJ1-1, with D hard to call. Looked up from germline, CDR1 is KGHSH and CDR2 is LQKENI. The CDR3 is made up of 12 amino acids. Trimming pared 1 base from V and 1 base from J, leaving 1 base between. CDR3 protein: CASSPQNTEAFF. The CDR3 bases are TGTGCCAGCTCACCACAGAACACTGAAGCTTTCTTT.

The chain links TRBV3-1 to TRBJ2-2; D perhaps matches TRBD2 (6 bases). V lost 2 bases to trimming and J lost 4 bases, with 8 bases between them. Germline CDR1 LGHDT, CDR2 YNNKEL (reference sequence). This CDR3 is built from 14 residues. The CDR3 spells CASSQREATGELFF. The CDR3 DNA is TGTGCCAGCAGCCAAAGGGAGGCCACCGGGGAGCTGTTTTTT. Drawing the rest from reference TRBV3-1 and TRBJ2-2, the complete variable domain is DTAVSQTPKYLVTQMGNDKSIKCEQNLGHDTMYWYKQDSKKFLKIMFSYNNKELIINETVPNRFSPKSPDKAHLNLHINSLELGDSAVYFCASSQREATGELFFGEGSRLTVL.

The chain recombines TRBV5-1 with TRBJ2-7; TRBD2 is a possible D gene (5 bases). V dropped 3 bases and J dropped 5 bases, with 15 bases sitting between them. Germline CDR1 reads SGHRS; CDR2 reads YFSETQ. The CDR3 is 14 amino acids. This CDR3 is CASSSGIPVHEQYF. In DNA form, the CDR3 reads TGCGCCAGCAGCTCCGGGATTCCAGTACACGAGCAGTACTTC.

This chain links TRBV3-1 with TRBJ2-1; 7 bases line up with TRBD2. Germline loops: CDR1 LGHDT, CDR2 YNNKEL (reference sequence). With V trimmed by 1 base and J by 9 bases, 9 bases remained unmatched. The CDR3 loop spans 15 amino acids. The CDR3 loop is CASSQVRMVAGEQFF. DNA for the CDR3: TGTGCCAGCAGCCAAGTTAGGATGGTAGCGGGTGAGCAGTTCTTC.

The rearrangement uses TRBV28 and TRBJ1-1; D is possibly TRBD1 (5 bases). Germline lookup yields CDR1 MDHEN and CDR2 SYDVKM. Trimming took 6 bases from V and 1 from J, leaving 12 bases between them. This CDR3 has 14 amino acids. This CDR3 is CASRPGLQNTEAFF. The CDR3 coding sequence is TGTGCCAGCAGACCGGGACTTCAGAACACTGAAGCTTTCTTT.

In regard to this clonotype: Because the CDR3's place on the DNA is in doubt, the DNA is left out and the CDR3 is given as listed by TCRdb. The V call is TRBV20-1, the J call TRBJ2-7; the D call TRBD2 from the table was never checked on the DNA. The CDR3 has 18 residues if both end residues are counted. Per germline, CDR1 DFQATT and CDR2 SNEGSKA (reference sequence). Here the CDR3 reads CSAIPRNLRAVLRAEQYF.

This chain connects TRBV15 to TRBJ1-1; D is possibly TRBD1 (6 bases). The germline V gene has CDR1 LNHNV and CDR2 YYDKDF (reference sequence). This CDR3 comprises 14 residues. V was shortened by 0 bases and J by 12 bases, with 17 bases between the two germline ends. CDR3 sequence reads: CATSRDSGRGGTFF. The CDR3 region has the DNA TGTGCCACCAGCAGAGATTCCGGAAGGGGGGGGACTTTCTTT.

The rearrangement links TRBV2 to TRBJ2-7; TRBD1 might be the D (5 bases). The CDR3 has 14 residues. V was cut by 6 bases and J by 3 bases, with 15 bases left in between. Germline assignment: CDR1 SNHLY and CDR2 FYNNEI. CDR3 in amino acids: CASSRQTLGYEQYF. As DNA, the CDR3 is TGTGCCAGCAGCCGACAGACTTTGGGCTACGAGCAGTACTTC.

This chain joins TRBV30 and TRBJ1-1; D may be TRBD1 (5 bases). The V gene's germline CDR1 is GTSNPN and CDR2 SVGIG (reference sequence). The CDR3 has 13 amino acids. V dropped 7 bases and J dropped 4 bases, with 16 bases sitting between them. Here the CDR3 reads CALDPLGRTEAFF. The CDR3 DNA reads TGTGCCTTGGACCCGTTGGGGCGCACTGAAGCTTTCTTT.